These T cell receptor beta chains were read from a single sample in a study of cytomegalovirus exposure and HLA in healthy donors. Assay used: immunoSEQ multiplex PCR; TCRdb lists only in-frame clones, some missing. This sample has 120,000 or so clones, with roughly nine tenths found just once. Sequencing was done on a sample of PBMCs. Every receptor here comes from a woman between 18 and 29 years old in good health and CMV-seronegative. CDR3s include the opening cysteine and the closing phenylalanine or tryptophan. Fields, in order: clone size, CDR3 length, J gene, V gene, D gene, CDR3 DNA, CDR3 protein. D genes are given only for firm matches. Rows give clone size only sometimes, using once, few, many, or a class for an expanded clone.

. | 19 | TRBJ2-5 | TRBV4-1 | TRBD2 | TGCGCCAGCAGCCAAGATCGAGGACTAGCGAGATGGGGGCAAGAGACCCAGTACTTC | CASSQDRGLARWGQETQYF
. | 16 | TRBJ2-7 | TRBV19 | TRBD2 | TGTGCCAGTAGTACCCAACGACTAGCGGGAGGAAACGAGCAGTACTTC | CASSTQRLAGGNEQYF
. | 15 | TRBJ1-2 | TRBV4-2 | . | TGTGCCAGCAGCCAAGAAGGGCGGACTACCTATGGCTACACCTTC | CASSQEGRTTYGYTF
. | 11 | TRBJ2-1 | TRBV19 | . | TGTGCCAGTAGCCCCTCAGATGAGCAGTTCTTC | CASSPSDEQFF
. | 15 | TRBJ2-4 | TRBV27 | TRBD2 | TGTGCCAGCAGTCCCCGGGGGGGAGTCAAAAACATTCAGTACTTC | CASSPRGGVKNIQYF
. | 16 | TRBJ1-1 | TRBV4-1 | TRBD1 | TGCGCCAGCAGTCAAGATAGAGCCAGGGGGCTTACTGAAGCTTTCTTT | CASSQDRARGLTEAFF
. | 16 | TRBJ2-1 | TRBV5-5 | TRBD2 | TGTGCCAGCAGCGAGGACGGGACTAGCGGATACAATGAGCAGTTCTTC | CASSEDGTSGYNEQFF
. | 17 | TRBJ1-5 | TRBV28 | . | TGTGCCAGCAGTGTCTTTGCAGGAAAACTTAGCAATCAGCCCCAGCATTTT | CASSVFAGKLSNQPQHF
. | 14 | TRBJ2-7 | TRBV10-3 | . | TGTGCCACAAATACGGCGGGTAGAGGGTACGAGCAGTACTTC | CATNTAGRGYEQYF
few | 18 | TRBJ2-7 | TRBV4-2 | TRBD2 | TGTGCCAGCAGCCTCACGGCTAGCGGGAGGACAAGCTCCTACGAGCAGTACTTC | CASSLTASGRTSSYEQYF
. | 16 | TRBJ2-1 | TRBV27 | . | TGTGCCAGCATCCCGACAGGTAGAAGCTCCTACAATGAGCAGTTCTTC | CASIPTGRSSYNEQFF
. | 14 | TRBJ2-5 | TRBV5-1 | . | TGCGCCAGCAGCTTGGGGACACAGAAAGAGACCCAGTACTTC | CASSLGTQKETQYF
. | 13 | TRBJ2-3 | TRBV28 | . | TGTGCCAGCAGCAACAGGGAACTCGATACGCAGTATTTT | CASSNRELDTQYF
. | 14 | TRBJ2-4 | TRBV28 | . | TGTGCCAGCAGAGAGGGAGTAGCCAAAAACATTCAGTACTTC | CASREGVAKNIQYF
few | 13 | TRBJ2-2 | TRBV18 | . | TGTGCCAGCTCACCCGGCGGGACCGGGGAGCTGTTTTTT | CASSPGGTGELFF
. | 15 | TRBJ2-7 | TRBV4-1 | . | TGCGCCAGCAGCCAAGATCGATCCCAGGGCTACGAGCAGTACTTC | CASSQDRSQGYEQYF
. | 13 | TRBJ1-5 | TRBV30 | TRBD1 | TGTGCCGTCTCACAGGGGTCGGATCAGCCCCAGCATTTT | CAVSQGSDQPQHF
. | 15 | TRBJ1-1 | TRBV7-8 | . | TGTGCCAGCAGCCCGACCCGCAGGGAAGAAACTGAAGCTTTCTTT | CASSPTRREETEAFF
. | 15 | TRBJ2-1 | TRBV5-4 | . | TGTGCCAGCAGCTTGGTAGGGGGGGGGTCGGTTGAGCAGTTCTTC | CASSLVGGGSVEQFF
. | 14 | TRBJ2-7 | TRBV12-5 | . | TGTGCTAGTGGTGGCCCCACAGTATTCGGCGAGCAGTACTTC | CASGGPTVFGEQYF
. | 14 | TRBJ2-1 | TRBV29-1 | . | TGCAGCGTTGCGGACCCCATACAGGGCAATGAGCAGTTCTTC | CSVADPIQGNEQFF
. | 13 | TRBJ1-2 | TRBV4-2 | . | TGTGCCAGCAGCCAAGATCGCGAGGCTGGCTACACCTTC | CASSQDREAGYTF
. | 21 | TRBJ2-1 | TRBV28 | TRBD2 | TGTGCCAGCAGTTCGAGACTAGCGGGACTACGAAGCATGGGCTCCTACAATGAGCAGTTCTTC | CASSSRLAGLRSMGSYNEQFF
. | 14 | TRBJ1-3 | TRBV7-9 | . | TGTGCCAGCAGCTCCGGGTCCTCTGGAAACACCATATATTTT | CASSSGSSGNTIYF
. | 14 | TRBJ2-1 | TRBV28 | . | TGTGCCAGCACCCCAGGAGGGAGTGGGCCTGAGCAGTTCTTC | CASTPGGSGPEQFF
. | 14 | TRBJ1-1 | TRBV6-5 | . | TGTGCCAGCAGCCCCGACAGTAAGAACACTGAAGCTTTCTTT | CASSPDSKNTEAFF
. | 15 | TRBJ1-3 | TRBV7-9 | . | TGTGCCAGCAACCAAAACAGGGACCCTGGAAACACCATATATTTT | CASNQNRDPGNTIYF
. | 17 | TRBJ2-7 | TRBV6-1 | TRBD2 | TGTGCCAGCAGTGAAGGCGGGAGGTTACCCAAATCCTATGAGCAGTACTTC | CASSEGGRLPKSYEQYF
. | 15 | TRBJ1-5 | TRBV6-4 | TRBD1 | TGTGCCAGCATAACGGACAGGGGGCAATCCCAGCCCCAGCATTTT | CASITDRGQSQPQHF
. | 16 | TRBJ2-7 | TRBV30 | . | TGTGCCTGGAGTGTACACTTGGGCAGCATGGTCTACGAGCAGTACTTC | CAWSVHLGSMVYEQYF
. | 16 | TRBJ2-3 | TRBV4-1 | TRBD2 | TGCGCCAGCAGCCCCCCAGAGCGGGGAATCACAGATACGCAGTATTTT | CASSPPERGITDTQYF
. | 14 | TRBJ1-1 | TRBV19 | . | TGTGCCAGTAACCCCCCGGAACAGGCCGCTGAAGCTTTCTTT | CASNPPEQAAEAFF
. | 18 | TRBJ2-1 | TRBV2 | TRBD2 | TGTGCCAGCAGAGCTTTAGCGGGAGGGTTTGGGTCCTACAATGAGCAGTTCTTC | CASRALAGGFGSYNEQFF
once | 15 | TRBJ2-7 | TRBV27 | . | TGTGCCAGCAGTCGGACAAGTCAAAATCAGTACGAGCAGTACTTC | CASSRTSQNQYEQYF
few | 16 | TRBJ2-1 | TRBV12-5 | TRBD1 | TGTGCTAGTGGTTTGGAAACAGGGGGAGGTAACAATGAGCAGTTCTTC | CASGLETGGGNNEQFF
. | 15 | TRBJ2-7 | TRBV11-2 | TRBD2 | TGTGCCAGCACCTCCCGTGGGGGGAGGGCCTACGAGCAGTACTTC | CASTSRGGRAYEQYF
. | 14 | TRBJ2-3 | TRBV5-1 | . | TGCGCCAGCAGCTCCTGGCAGGCCACAGATACGCAGTATTTT | CASSSWQATDTQYF
. | 16 | TRBJ2-1 | TRBV18 | . | TGTGCCAGCTCATTTGCCGGACACCGATTTTACAATGAGCAGTTCTTC | CASSFAGHRFYNEQFF
. | 15 | TRBJ2-1 | TRBV5-4 | TRBD2 | TGTGCCAGCAGACAAACTAGCGGGAGCTCCCATGAGCAGTTCTTC | CASRQTSGSSHEQFF
few | 12 | TRBJ2-7 | TRBV4-2 | . | TGTGCCAGCAGCCTAAATTCCTACGAGCAGTACTTC | CASSLNSYEQYF
. | 15 | TRBJ1-1 | TRBV5-1 | . | TGCGCCAGCAGCGCCATGACAGATATGAACACTGAAGCTTTCTTT | CASSAMTDMNTEAFF
. | 16 | TRBJ2-3 | TRBV4-1 | . | TGCGCCAGCAGCCAAGTAGGGGTCCCTAGCACAGATACGCAGTATTTT | CASSQVGVPSTDTQYF
. | 14 | TRBJ2-7 | TRBV6-5 | . | TGTGCCAGCAGTAGCGCAGGGAAGTCCTACGAGCAGTACTTC | CASSSAGKSYEQYF
. | 16 | TRBJ2-5 | TRBV21-1 | . | TGTGCCAGCAGCAACCGGGACACCGGTGACGGGGAGACCCAGTACTTC | CASSNRDTGDGETQYF
. | 11 | TRBJ2-5 | TRBV7-9 | . | TGTGCCAGCAGCCCTCAAGAGACCCAGTACTTC | CASSPQETQYF
. | 17 | TRBJ2-1 | TRBV5-6 | TRBD2 | TGTGCCAGCAAGCCCCCGGGGACTAGCGGGATCTGGGATGAGCAGTTCTTC | CASKPPGTSGIWDEQFF
. | 15 | TRBJ1-4 | TRBV6-5 | TRBD1 | TGTGCCAGCAGCCCGGGACAGGGGCTTAATGAAAAACTGTTTTTT | CASSPGQGLNEKLFF
. | 15 | TRBJ1-1 | TRBV25-1 | TRBD1 | TGTGCCAGCAGTGCTGAGACAGGGGTTAAAACTGAAGCTTTCTTT | CASSAETGVKTEAFF
once | 15 | TRBJ1-5 | TRBV6-6 | . | TGTGCCAGCAGTTACCTCACAGGGAACAATCAGCCCCAGCATTTT | CASSYLTGNNQPQHF
. | 18 | TRBJ1-5 | TRBV23-1 | . | TGCGCCAGCCAACGAGGACAGTTTTTCACTTATAGCAATCAGCCCCAGCATTTT | CASQRGQFFTYSNQPQHF
. | 13 | TRBJ2-3 | TRBV7-6 | . | TGTGCCAGCAGCCGCGGGACGACCGATACGCAGTATTTT | CASSRGTTDTQYF
. | 14 | TRBJ1-1 | TRBV29-1 | . | TGCAGCGTGGGAGGTGGGGGTATGAACACTGAAGCTTTCTTT | CSVGGGGMNTEAFF